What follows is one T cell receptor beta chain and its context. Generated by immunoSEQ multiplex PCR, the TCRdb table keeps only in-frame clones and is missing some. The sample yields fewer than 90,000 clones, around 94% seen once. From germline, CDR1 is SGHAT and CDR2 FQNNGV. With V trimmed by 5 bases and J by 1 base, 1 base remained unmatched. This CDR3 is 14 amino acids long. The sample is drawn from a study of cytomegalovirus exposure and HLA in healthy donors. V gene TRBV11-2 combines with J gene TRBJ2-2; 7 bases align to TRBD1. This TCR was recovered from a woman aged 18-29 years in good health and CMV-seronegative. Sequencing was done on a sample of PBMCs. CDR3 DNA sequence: TGTGCCAGCAGCAACAGGGGGAACACCGGGGAGCTGTTTTTT. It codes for CASSNRGNTGELFF.